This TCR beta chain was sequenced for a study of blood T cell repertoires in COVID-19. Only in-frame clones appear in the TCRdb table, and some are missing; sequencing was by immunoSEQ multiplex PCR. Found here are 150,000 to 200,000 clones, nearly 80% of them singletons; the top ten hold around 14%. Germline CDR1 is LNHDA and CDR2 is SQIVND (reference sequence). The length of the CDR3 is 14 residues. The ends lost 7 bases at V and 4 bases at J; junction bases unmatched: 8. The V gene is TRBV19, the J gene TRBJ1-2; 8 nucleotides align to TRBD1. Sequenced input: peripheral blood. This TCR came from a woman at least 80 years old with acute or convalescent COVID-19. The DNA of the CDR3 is TGTGCCAGTACCCTGGGACAGGCGGGCTATGGCTACACCTTC. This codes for CASTLGQAGYGYTF.